Listed below are T cell receptor beta chains from one sample, sequenced in a study of CXCR3-negative and CXCR3-positive naive CD8 T cells. TCRdb reprocessed the 5' RACE reads and keeps a single row for each CDR3 protein, giving no DNA. In all, the sample yields some 150,000 distinct CDR3 sequences. Material: naive CXCR3+ CD8+ T cells from blood. The source is a human donor in good health. Some clones in this sample may be carry-over from other donors' samples. Each CDR3 is given with its conserved first and last residue. Fields, in order: J gene, V gene, CDR3 protein.

j_gene: TRBJ2-1; v_gene: TRBV19; CDR3aa: CASGYRTGATGEQFF
j_gene: TRBJ2-1; v_gene: TRBV6-5; CDR3aa: CASSYTSPGAGYNEQFF
j_gene: TRBJ1-1; v_gene: TRBV29-1; CDR3aa: CSVEENRGAFF
j_gene: TRBJ2-7; v_gene: TRBV4-3; CDR3aa: CASSQDGRGESSYEQYF
j_gene: TRBJ1-1; v_gene: TRBV7-9; CDR3aa: CASHRGRETEAFF
j_gene: TRBJ2-3; v_gene: TRBV5-6; CDR3aa: CASSLFELEDTQYF
j_gene: TRBJ2-7; v_gene: TRBV15; CDR3aa: CATSRDLRELGYEQYF
j_gene: TRBJ1-1; v_gene: TRBV7-9; CDR3aa: CASSQGRPTEAFF
j_gene: TRBJ2-1; v_gene: TRBV7-2; CDR3aa: CASSDGTTMFNEQFF
j_gene: TRBJ1-3; v_gene: TRBV2; CDR3aa: CATQGTGGDTIYF
j_gene: TRBJ2-2; v_gene: TRBV2; CDR3aa: CASSGSGGKTPNTGELFF
j_gene: TRBJ1-5; v_gene: TRBV14; CDR3aa: CASSQAGFNQPQHF
j_gene: TRBJ1-3; v_gene: TRBV20-1; CDR3aa: CSVYSGNTIYF
j_gene: TRBJ1-4; v_gene: TRBV6-5; CDR3aa: CASSYSRGALRELFF
j_gene: TRBJ2-7; v_gene: TRBV10-3; CDR3aa: CAITDPGQGSSPGDEQYF
j_gene: TRBJ2-7; v_gene: TRBV20-1; CDR3aa: CSARDWSDYEQYF
j_gene: TRBJ2-7; v_gene: TRBV27; CDR3aa: CASSLGSQWGYEQYF
j_gene: TRBJ2-7; v_gene: TRBV6-2/TRBV6-3; CDR3aa: CASTHNLAPYEQYF
j_gene: TRBJ2-3; v_gene: TRBV11-2; CDR3aa: CASSHLIADRSTDTQYF
j_gene: TRBJ2-6; v_gene: TRBV7-6; CDR3aa: CASSIQGSGANVLTF
j_gene: TRBJ2-3; v_gene: TRBV7-9; CDR3aa: CASSDSGGLHPADTQYF
j_gene: TRBJ2-1; v_gene: TRBV18; CDR3aa: CASSPFESQGTYNEQFF
j_gene: TRBJ1-2; v_gene: TRBV6-2/TRBV6-3; CDR3aa: CASSYVGNQNYTF
j_gene: TRBJ2-1; v_gene: TRBV29-1; CDR3aa: CSVEDEDPNYNEQFF
j_gene: TRBJ2-7; v_gene: TRBV28; CDR3aa: CASTGQGSYEQYF
j_gene: TRBJ2-7; v_gene: TRBV7-2; CDR3aa: CASSFGADSSYEQYF